The T cell receptor (beta chain) under discussion was sequenced for a study of CD8+ T cells in alopecia areata. The overall study: Treatment of the treated patients consisted of oral tofacitinib, 5 to 10 mg twice daily. Tofacitinib exposure lasted 6 to 18 months, followed by 6 months off drug. Study observations and caveats: TCRs were shared less clearly across patients than in mice, possibly for HLA-related reasons.

In regard to this clone: Its antigen is unknown.

Treatment of the sample: oral pan-JAK inhibitor, 5-10 mg twice daily. Following extraction, RNA underwent reverse transcription to cDNA, which served as the sequencing template. The assay was immunoSEQ multiplex PCR, and TCRdb's table has in-frame clones only and misses some. The table shows 110,000 or so clones, with roughly 56% occurring only once. CDR1 and CDR2 (germline): LGHNA, YNFKEQ. With 0 bases clipped from V and 8 bases from J, the junction kept 7 bases outside the gene matches. The CDR3 is 16 residues long. The clonotype was recovered from a human donor with alopecia areata. The rearrangement links TRBV4-2 to TRBJ1-6; 7 bases match TRBD1. This specimen was CD4+ T cells sorted from blood, taken at week 24, from a patient treated with tofacitinib. CDR3 coding DNA: TGTGCCAGCAGCCAAGATCAAGGAGGGGGCTATTCACCCCTCCACTTT. The encoded protein is CASSQDQGGGYSPLHF.